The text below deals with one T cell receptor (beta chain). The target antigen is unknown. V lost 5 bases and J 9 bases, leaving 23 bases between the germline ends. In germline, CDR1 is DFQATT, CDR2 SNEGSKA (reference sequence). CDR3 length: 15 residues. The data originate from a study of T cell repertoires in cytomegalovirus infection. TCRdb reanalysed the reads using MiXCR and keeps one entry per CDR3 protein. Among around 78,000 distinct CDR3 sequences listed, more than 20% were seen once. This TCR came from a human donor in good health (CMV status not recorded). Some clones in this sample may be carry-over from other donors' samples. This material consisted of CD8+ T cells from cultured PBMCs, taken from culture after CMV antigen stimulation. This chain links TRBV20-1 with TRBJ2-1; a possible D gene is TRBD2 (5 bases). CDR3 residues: CSAYDIAREPLEQFF. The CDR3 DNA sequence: TGCAGTGCTTACGATATAGCGAGAGAACCCCTTGAGCAGTTCTTC.